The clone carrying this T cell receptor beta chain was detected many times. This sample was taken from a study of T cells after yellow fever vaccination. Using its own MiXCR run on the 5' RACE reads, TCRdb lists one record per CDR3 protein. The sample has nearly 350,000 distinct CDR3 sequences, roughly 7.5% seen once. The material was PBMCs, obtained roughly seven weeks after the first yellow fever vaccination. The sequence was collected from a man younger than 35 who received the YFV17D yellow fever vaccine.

In nucleotides, the CDR3 is TGTGCCAGCAGGGGGGACAGGGGATCCGGGGATACGCAGTATTTT. Translation: CASRGDRGSGDTQYF. The V and J genes are TRBV2 and TRBJ2-3; 10 bases are a match to TRBD1. V shed 6 bases, J shed 6 bases, and the junction held 9 bases outside the gene matches. The CDR3 runs to 15 residues. Germline CDR1 reads SNHLY; CDR2 reads FYNNEI.